The clone carrying this T cell receptor (beta chain) was observed once. Some clones are missing from TCRdb's copy, which holds only in-frame ones; the method was immunoSEQ multiplex PCR. The sample includes hundreds of thousands of clones, nearly 98% of them seen just once. The record originates from a study of shared clonotypes between healthy human individuals. Naive CD8 cells were CD45RO-negative, positively selected for CCR7, excluding terminally differentiated effector memory CD45RA+ cells. The CDR3 loop spans 18 amino acids. Unmatched junction bases numbered 20, after V lost 5 bases and J lost 7 bases. The germline CDR1 and CDR2 sequences are SGHTA and FQGNSA.

The J gene is TRBJ2-1, the V gene TRBV7-2, with 7 bases that match TRBD2. Source material: naive CD8+ T cells sorted from blood. The clonotype comes from a man aged 25-45 years in good health. This CDR3 is CASSPWMGEAGEGNEQFF. The CDR3 DNA sequence: TGTGCCAGCAGCCCGTGGATGGGGGAGGCGGGAGAGGGGAATGAGCAGTTCTTC.